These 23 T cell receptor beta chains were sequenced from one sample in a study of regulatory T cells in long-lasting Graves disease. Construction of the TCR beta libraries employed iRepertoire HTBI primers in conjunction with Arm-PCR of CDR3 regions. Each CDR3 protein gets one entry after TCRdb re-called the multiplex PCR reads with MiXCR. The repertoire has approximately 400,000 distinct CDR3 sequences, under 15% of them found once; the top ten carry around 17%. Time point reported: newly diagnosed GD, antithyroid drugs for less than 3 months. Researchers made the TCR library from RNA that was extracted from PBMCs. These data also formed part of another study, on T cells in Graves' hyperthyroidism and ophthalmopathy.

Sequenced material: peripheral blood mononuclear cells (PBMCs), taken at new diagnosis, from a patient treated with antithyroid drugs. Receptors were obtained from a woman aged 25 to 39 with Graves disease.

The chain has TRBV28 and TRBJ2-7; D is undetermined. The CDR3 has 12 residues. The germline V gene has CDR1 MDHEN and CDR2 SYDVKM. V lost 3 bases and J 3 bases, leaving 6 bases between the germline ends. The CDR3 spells CASSFGDYEQYF. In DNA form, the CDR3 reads TGTGCCAGCAGTTTCGGAGACTACGAGCAGTACTTC.

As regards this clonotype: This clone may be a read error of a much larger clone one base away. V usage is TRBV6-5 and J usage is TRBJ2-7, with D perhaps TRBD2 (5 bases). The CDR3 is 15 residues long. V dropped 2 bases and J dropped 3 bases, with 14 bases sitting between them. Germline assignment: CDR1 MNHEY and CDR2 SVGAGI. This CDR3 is CASSYTRVANYEQYF. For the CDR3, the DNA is TGTGCCAGCAGTTACACGCGGGTGGCTAACTACGAGCAGTACTTC.

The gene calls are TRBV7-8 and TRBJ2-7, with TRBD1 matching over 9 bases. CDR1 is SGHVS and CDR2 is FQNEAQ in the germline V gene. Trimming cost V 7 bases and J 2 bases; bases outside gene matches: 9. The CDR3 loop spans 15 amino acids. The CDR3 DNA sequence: TGTGCCAGCAACCAAGCCGGGACAGGGACCTACGAGCAGTACTTC. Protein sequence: CASNQAGTGTYEQYF.

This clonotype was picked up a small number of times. The chain's CDR3 is CASRTTVNTEAFF. DNA for the CDR3: TGTGCCAGCAGAACGACAGTGAACACTGAAGCTTTCTTT. The V and J genes are TRBV5-8 and TRBJ1-1; a weak D match, TRBD1 (5 bases). The CDR3 loop spans 13 amino acids. CDR1 is SGHTS and CDR2 is YDEGEE in the germline V gene. With 5 bases removed from V and 0 bases from J, the gap between germline ends came to 8 bases. The full variable domain, completed using reference TRBV5-8 and TRBJ1-1, is EAGVTQSPTHLIKTRGQQATLRCSPISGHTSVYWYQQALGLGLQFLLWYDEGEERNRGNFPPRFSGRQFPNYSSELNVNALELEDSALYLCASRTTVNTEAFFGQGTRLTVV.

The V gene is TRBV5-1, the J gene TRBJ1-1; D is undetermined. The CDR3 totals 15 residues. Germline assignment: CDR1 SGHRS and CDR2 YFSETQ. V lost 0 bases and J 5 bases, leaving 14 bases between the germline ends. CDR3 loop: CASSLVSEGSTEAFF. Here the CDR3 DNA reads TGCGCCAGCAGCTTGGTTTCTGAAGGGAGTACTGAAGCTTTCTTT.

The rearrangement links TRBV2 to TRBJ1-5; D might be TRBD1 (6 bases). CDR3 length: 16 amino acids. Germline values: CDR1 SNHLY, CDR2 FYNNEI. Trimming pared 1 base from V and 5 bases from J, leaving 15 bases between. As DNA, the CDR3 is TGTGCCAGCAGTGAAGGAGGCCAGGGGAACGATCAGCCCCAGCATTTT. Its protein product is CASSEGGQGNDQPQHF.

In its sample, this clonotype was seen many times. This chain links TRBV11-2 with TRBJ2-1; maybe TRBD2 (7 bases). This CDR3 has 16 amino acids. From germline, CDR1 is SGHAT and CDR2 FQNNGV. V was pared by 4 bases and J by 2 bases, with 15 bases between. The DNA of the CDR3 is TGTGCCAGCAGCTCCCTGGGGGCGGGAGCCTACAATGAGCAGTTCTTC. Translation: CASSSLGAGAYNEQFF.

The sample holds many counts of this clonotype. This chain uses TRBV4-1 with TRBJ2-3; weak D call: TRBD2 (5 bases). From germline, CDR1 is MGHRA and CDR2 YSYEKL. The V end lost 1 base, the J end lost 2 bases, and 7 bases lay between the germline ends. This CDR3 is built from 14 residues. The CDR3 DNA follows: TGCGCCAGCAGCCAAGTAGCGCCCACAGATACGCAGTATTTT. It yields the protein CASSQVAPTDTQYF.

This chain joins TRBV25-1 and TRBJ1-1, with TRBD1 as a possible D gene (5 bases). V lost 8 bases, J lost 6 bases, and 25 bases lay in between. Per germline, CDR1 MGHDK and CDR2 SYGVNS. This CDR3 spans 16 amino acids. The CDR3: CASGPLGRGTQSEAFF. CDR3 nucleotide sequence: TGTGCCAGCGGCCCCCTTGGTCGTGGGACCCAATCTGAAGCTTTCTTT.

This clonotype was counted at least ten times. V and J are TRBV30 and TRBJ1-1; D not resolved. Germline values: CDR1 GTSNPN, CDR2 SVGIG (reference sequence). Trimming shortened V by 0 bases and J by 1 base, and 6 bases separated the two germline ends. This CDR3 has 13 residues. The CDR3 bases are TGTGCCTGGAGTGTACTTGAGAACACTGAAGCTTTCTTT. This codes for CAWSVLENTEAFF.

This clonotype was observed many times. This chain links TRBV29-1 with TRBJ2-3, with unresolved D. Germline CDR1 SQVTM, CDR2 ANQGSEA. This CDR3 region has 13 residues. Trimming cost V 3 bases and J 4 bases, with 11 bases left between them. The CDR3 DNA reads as TGCAGCGTTGATCCCGGTGGGGCAGATACGCAGTATTTT. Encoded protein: CSVDPGGADTQYF.

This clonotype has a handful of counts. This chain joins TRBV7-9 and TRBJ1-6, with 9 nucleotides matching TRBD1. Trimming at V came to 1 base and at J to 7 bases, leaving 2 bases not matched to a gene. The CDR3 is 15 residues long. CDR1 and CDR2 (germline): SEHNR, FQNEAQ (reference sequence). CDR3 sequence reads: CASSLGQGVNSPLHF. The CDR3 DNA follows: TGTGCCAGCAGCTTAGGACAGGGGGTAAATTCACCCCTCCACTTT. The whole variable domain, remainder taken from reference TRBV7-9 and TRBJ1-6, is DTGVSQNPRHKITKRGQNVTFRCDPISEHNRLYWYRQTLGQGPEFLTYFQNEAQLEKSRLLSDRFSAERPKGSFSTLEIQRTEQGDSAMYLCASSLGQGVNSPLHFGNGTRLTVT.

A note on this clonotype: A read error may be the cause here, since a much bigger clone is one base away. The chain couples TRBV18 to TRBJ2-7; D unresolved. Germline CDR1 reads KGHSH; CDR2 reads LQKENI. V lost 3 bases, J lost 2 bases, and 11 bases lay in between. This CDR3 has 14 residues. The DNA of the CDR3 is TGTGCCAGCTCACCCGACGCGACCGCCTACGAGCAGTACTTC. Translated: CASSPDATAYEQYF.

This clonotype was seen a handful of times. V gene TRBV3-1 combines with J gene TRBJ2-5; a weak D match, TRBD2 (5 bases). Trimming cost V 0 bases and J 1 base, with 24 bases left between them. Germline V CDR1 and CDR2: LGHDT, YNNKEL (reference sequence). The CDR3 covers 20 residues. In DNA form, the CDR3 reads TGTGCCAGCAGCCAAGACCGTGGGAGCAAGGGTACCCTCCTCCAAGAGACCCAGTACTTC. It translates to CASSQDRGSKGTLLQETQYF.

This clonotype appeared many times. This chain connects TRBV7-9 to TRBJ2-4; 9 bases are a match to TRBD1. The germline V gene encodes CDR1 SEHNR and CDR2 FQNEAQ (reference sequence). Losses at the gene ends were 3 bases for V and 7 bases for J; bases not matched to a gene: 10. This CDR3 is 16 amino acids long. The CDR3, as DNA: TGTGCCAGCAGCTTGCCTCCAGACAGGGGGGAGAACATTCAGTACTTC. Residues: CASSLPPDRGENIQYF. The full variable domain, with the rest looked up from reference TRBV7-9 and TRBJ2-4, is DTGVSQNPRHKITKRGQNVTFRCDPISEHNRLYWYRQTLGQGPEFLTYFQNEAQLEKSRLLSDRFSAERPKGSFSTLEIQRTEQGDSAMYLCASSLPPDRGENIQYFGAGTRLSVL.

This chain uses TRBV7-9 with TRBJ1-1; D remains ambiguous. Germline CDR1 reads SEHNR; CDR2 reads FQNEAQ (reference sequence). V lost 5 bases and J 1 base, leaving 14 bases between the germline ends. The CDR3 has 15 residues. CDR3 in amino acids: CASSPLGVENTEAFF. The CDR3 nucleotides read TGTGCCAGCAGCCCACTGGGCGTGGAGAACACTGAAGCTTTCTTT.

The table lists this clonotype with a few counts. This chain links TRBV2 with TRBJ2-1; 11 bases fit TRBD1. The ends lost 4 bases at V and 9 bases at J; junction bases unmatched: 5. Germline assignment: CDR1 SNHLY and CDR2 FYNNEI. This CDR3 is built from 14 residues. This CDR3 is CASSGLGQGVEQFF. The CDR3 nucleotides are TGTGCCAGCAGTGGGCTGGGACAGGGGGTTGAGCAGTTCTTC.

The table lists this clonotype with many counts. CDR3 DNA sequence: TGTGCCAGCAGTGAAGATGGCACAGATACGCAGTATTTT. The encoded protein is CASSEDGTDTQYF. The rearrangement joins TRBV2 to TRBJ2-3; D gene ambiguous. This CDR3 has 13 residues. Germline assignment: CDR1 SNHLY and CDR2 FYNNEI. Trimming shortened V by 1 base and J by 1 base, and 3 bases separated the two germline ends.

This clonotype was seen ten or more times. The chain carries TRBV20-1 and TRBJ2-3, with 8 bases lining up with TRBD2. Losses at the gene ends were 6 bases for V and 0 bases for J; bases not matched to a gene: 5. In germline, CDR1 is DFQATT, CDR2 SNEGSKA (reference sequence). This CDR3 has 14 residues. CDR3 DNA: TGCAGTGCCAATAGCGGGATTAGCACAGATACGCAGTATTTT. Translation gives CSANSGISTDTQYF.

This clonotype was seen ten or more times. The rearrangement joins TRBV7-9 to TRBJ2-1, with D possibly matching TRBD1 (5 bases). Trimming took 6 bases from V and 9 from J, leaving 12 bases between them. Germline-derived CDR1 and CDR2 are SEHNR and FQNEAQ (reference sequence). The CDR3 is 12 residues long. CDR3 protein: CASRMVQGEQFF. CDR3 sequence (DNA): TGTGCCAGCAGGATGGTCCAGGGTGAGCAGTTCTTC. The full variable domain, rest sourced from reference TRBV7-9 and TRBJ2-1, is DTGVSQNPRHKITKRGQNVTFRCDPISEHNRLYWYRQTLGQGPEFLTYFQNEAQLEKSRLLSDRFSAERPKGSFSTLEIQRTEQGDSAMYLCASRMVQGEQFFGPGTRLTVL.

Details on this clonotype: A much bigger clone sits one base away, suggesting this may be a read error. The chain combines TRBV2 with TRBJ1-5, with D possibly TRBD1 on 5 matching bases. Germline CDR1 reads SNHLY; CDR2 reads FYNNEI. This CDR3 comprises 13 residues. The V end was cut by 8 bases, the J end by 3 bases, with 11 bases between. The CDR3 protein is CASRGRTNQPQHF. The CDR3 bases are TGTGCCAGCCGGGGACGGACCAATCAGCCCCAGCATTTT.

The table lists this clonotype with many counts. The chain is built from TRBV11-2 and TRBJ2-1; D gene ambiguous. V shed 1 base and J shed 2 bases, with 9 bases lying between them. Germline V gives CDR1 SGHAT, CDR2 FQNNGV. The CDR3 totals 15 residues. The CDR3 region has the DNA TGTGCCAGCAGCTTAGTGGTTAGCCCCTACAATGAGCAGTTCTTC. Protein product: CASSLVVSPYNEQFF.

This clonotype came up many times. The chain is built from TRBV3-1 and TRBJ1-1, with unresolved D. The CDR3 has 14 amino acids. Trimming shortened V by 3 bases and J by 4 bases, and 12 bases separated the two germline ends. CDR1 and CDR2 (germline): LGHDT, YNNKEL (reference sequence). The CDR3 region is CASSQDKASTEAFF. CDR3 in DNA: TGTGCCAGCAGCCAGGATAAGGCATCCACTGAAGCTTTCTTT.